Following are 13 T cell receptor beta chains from one sample sequenced in a study of T-cell reconstitution after alpha-beta-depleted transplantation in children. Preparation of the TCRbeta library was carried out with unique molecular identifiers. One entry per CDR3 protein results from TCRdb running MiXCR on the PCR reads. The table records 610,000 or so distinct CDR3 sequences, roughly 30% of them present only once. The material sequenced was PBMCs, taken before TCRalphabeta/CD19-depleted stem cell transplant. These receptors all come from a boy under three years old with Wiskott-Aldrich syndrome, due to receive a stem cell transplant.

This sequence joins TRBV5-1 and TRBJ2-1; a weak D match, TRBD1 (6 bases). The CDR3 is made up of 17 amino acids. Germline assignment: CDR1 SGHRS and CDR2 YFSETQ. V lost 0 bases to trimming and J lost 12 bases, with 25 bases between them. CDR3 coding DNA: TGCGCCAGCAGCTTGGGATCACGGGACATATTAGGGTCTGGGCAGTTCTTC. It yields the protein CASSLGSRDILGSGQFF.

The J gene is TRBJ2-1, the V gene TRBV2; D not resolved. The CDR3 runs to 13 residues. Per the germline V gene, CDR1 is SNHLY and CDR2 is FYNNEI. V lost 4 bases and J 9 bases, leaving 13 bases between the germline ends. The DNA for the CDR3 is TGTGCCAGCAGTGGAGAGTACTCATCTGAGCAGTTCTTC. Protein sequence: CASSGEYSSEQFF.

This clonotype appeared a few times. The chain uses TRBV20-1 and TRBJ2-3, with D possibly matching TRBD2 (6 bases). With 0 bases removed from V and 2 bases from J, the gap between germline ends came to 12 bases. This CDR3 is built from 15 residues. From germline, CDR1 is DFQATT and CDR2 SNEGSKA (reference sequence). CDR3 sequence (DNA): TGCAGTGCTAGAGAAGCCGGGACTTCCACAGATACGCAGTATTTT. Protein product: CSAREAGTSTDTQYF.

V is TRBV7-8 and J is TRBJ2-7; 7 bases match TRBD2. Germline CDR1 is SGHVS and CDR2 is FQNEAQ. Trimming at V came to 3 bases and at J to 0 bases, leaving 8 bases not matched to a gene. The CDR3 consists of 16 residues. CDR3 loop: CASSFRLAASSYEQYF. CDR3 coding DNA: TGTGCCAGCAGCTTTCGGCTAGCGGCGAGCTCCTACGAGCAGTACTTC.

V usage is TRBV20-1 and J usage is TRBJ2-5; 10 bases agree with TRBD2. The V gene's germline CDR1 is DFQATT and CDR2 SNEGSKA (reference sequence). The V and J ends lost 3 bases and 3 bases, in that order; junction bases with no gene match: 1. The CDR3 has 13 amino acids. In DNA form, the CDR3 reads TGCAGTGCTAGCCTAGCGGGAGAAGAGACCCAGTACTTC. Residues: CSASLAGEETQYF.

This clonotype was detected a few times. The chain is built from TRBV18 and TRBJ1-1; no clear D gene. This CDR3 has 13 amino acids. The germline V gene encodes CDR1 KGHSH and CDR2 LQKENI. The V end was cut by 6 bases, the J end by 1 base, with 9 bases between. Here the CDR3 reads CASSRKGNTEAFF. In DNA form, the CDR3 reads TGTGCCAGCTCCCGTAAGGGGAACACTGAAGCTTTCTTT. Using reference TRBV18 and TRBJ1-1 for the parts outside the CDR3, the full variable domain is NAGVMQNPRHLVRRRGQEARLRCSPMKGHSHVYWYRQLPEEGLKFMVYLQKENIIDESGMPKERFSAEFPKEGPSILRIQQVVRGDSAAYFCASSRKGNTEAFFGQGTRLTVV.

A few counts support this clonotype. This chain joins TRBV29-1 and TRBJ1-1; D gene ambiguous. The CDR3 covers 11 residues. Germline V lookup: CDR1 SQVTM, CDR2 ANQGSEA. Trimming removed 2 bases from V and 10 bases from J, with 11 bases in between. Written as DNA, the CDR3 is TGCAGCGTTGAACTCTGGTTTGTAGCTTTCTTT. Amino acids: CSVELWFVAFF.

This clonotype was picked up a small number of times. The chain recombines TRBV20-1 with TRBJ2-5; D is unclear. Per the germline V gene, CDR1 is DFQATT and CDR2 is SNEGSKA (reference sequence). The CDR3 is 13 residues long. With 6 bases removed from V and 3 bases from J, the gap between germline ends came to 14 bases. CDR3 protein: CSANPSAKETQYF. The CDR3 nucleotides are TGCAGTGCAAACCCCTCTGCTAAAGAGACCCAGTACTTC.

This clonotype occurred a few times. The genes are TRBV9 and TRBJ1-2; 7 bases are shared with TRBD1. Germline lookup yields CDR1 SGDLS and CDR2 YYNGEE. With 0 bases clipped from V and 3 bases from J, the junction kept 2 bases outside the gene matches. This CDR3 contains 14 residues. The CDR3 nucleotides read TGTGCCAGCAGCGTAGGTACAGGGGACTATGGCTACACCTTC. Amino acid sequence: CASSVGTGDYGYTF. Drawing the rest from reference TRBV9 and TRBJ1-2, the complete variable domain is DSGVTQTPKHLITATGQRVTLRCSPRSGDLSVYWYQQSLDQGLQFLIQYYNGEERAKGNILERFSAQQFPDLHSELNLSSLELGDSALYFCASSVGTGDYGYTFGSGTRLTVV.

J is TRBJ2-7 and V is TRBV5-1, with 8 bases identical to TRBD1. The CDR3 is 16 residues long. Germline V gene lookup returns CDR1 SGHRS and CDR2 YFSETQ. V shed 0 bases, J shed 2 bases, and the junction held 7 bases outside the gene matches. The CDR3 reads CASSLGTGLSPYEQYF. In nucleotides, the CDR3 is TGCGCCAGCAGCTTGGGGACAGGGCTCTCCCCCTACGAGCAGTACTTC.

This clonotype was counted between two and nine times. The chain uses TRBV20-1 and TRBJ2-3, with D unclear. Trimming took 4 bases from V and 3 from J, leaving 11 bases between them. Germline-derived CDR1 and CDR2 are DFQATT and SNEGSKA (reference sequence). The CDR3 covers 13 residues. The CDR3 nucleotides read TGCAGTGCTAAGGATCTATCAACAGATACGCAGTATTTT. Translating gives CSAKDLSTDTQYF.

In its sample, this clonotype was seen a few times. The rearrangement uses TRBV24-1 and TRBJ2-3; the D call may be TRBD1 or TRBD2 (6 bases each). V was trimmed by 3 bases and J by 2 bases, leaving 11 bases between them. The CDR3 runs 15 residues. The V gene's germline CDR1 is KGHDR and CDR2 SFDVKD. CDR3 in DNA: TGTGCCACCAGTGATGCCGGGGGCGACACAGATACGCAGTATTTT. Amino acid sequence: CATSDAGGDTDTQYF.

In its sample, this clonotype was seen a few times. The junction departs from the called germline gene at one end, perhaps through a read error. V is TRBV28 and J is TRBJ2-1, with 9 nucleotides matching TRBD2. This CDR3 contains 12 residues. Germline CDR1 reads MDHEN; CDR2 reads SYDVKM. The CDR3 sequence: CASSLAGGLRVF. As DNA, the CDR3 is TGTGCCAGCAGTTTAGCGGGAGGGCTTAGGGTCTTC.